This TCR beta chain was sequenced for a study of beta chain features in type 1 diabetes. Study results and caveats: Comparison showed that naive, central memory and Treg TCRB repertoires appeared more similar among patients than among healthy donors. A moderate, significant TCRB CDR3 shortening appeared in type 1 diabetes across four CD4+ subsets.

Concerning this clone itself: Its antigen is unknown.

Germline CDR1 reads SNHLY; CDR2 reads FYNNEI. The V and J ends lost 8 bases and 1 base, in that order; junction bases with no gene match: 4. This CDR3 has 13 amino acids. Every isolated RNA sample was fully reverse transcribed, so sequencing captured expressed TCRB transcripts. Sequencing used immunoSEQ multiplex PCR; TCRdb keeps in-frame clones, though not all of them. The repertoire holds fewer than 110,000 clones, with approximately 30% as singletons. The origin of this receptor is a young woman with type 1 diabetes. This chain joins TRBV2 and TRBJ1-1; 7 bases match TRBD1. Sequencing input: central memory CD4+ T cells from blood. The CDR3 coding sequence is TGTGCCAGCGGGGGACAGCGGAACACTGAAGCTTTCTTT. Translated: CASGGQRNTEAFF. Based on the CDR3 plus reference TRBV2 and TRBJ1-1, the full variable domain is EPEVTQTPSHQVTQMGQEVILRCVPISNHLYFYWYRQILGQKVEFLVSFYNNEISEKSEIFDDQFSVERPDGSNFTLKIRSTKLEDSAMYFCASGGQRNTEAFFGQGTRLTVV.